This passage covers 9 T cell receptor beta chains from one sample sequenced in a study of shared clonotypes between healthy human individuals. Method: immunoSEQ multiplex PCR; TCRdb's copy keeps in-frame clones and lacks some. There are 400,000 to 600,000 clones in the sample; over 60% occur only once, and around 13% lies in the top ten. The source material was PBMCs. All receptors derive from a woman aged 40 to 49 in good health. Some clones in this sample may be carry-over from other donors' samples.

This clone was recorded many times. V and J are TRBV11-2 and TRBJ1-1; no definite D call. CDR3 length: 13 amino acids. Deletions cut 1 base from V and 4 bases from J, with 7 bases between. CDR1 and CDR2 (germline): SGHAT, FQNNGV. The CDR3 here is CASSLGSPTEAFF. CDR3 DNA: TGTGCCAGCAGCTTAGGGTCCCCCACTGAAGCTTTCTTT.

This clone was detected a few times. The V gene is TRBV25-1, the J gene TRBJ2-5; TRBD2 matches at 8 bases. In germline, CDR1 is MGHDK, CDR2 SYGVNS. This CDR3 has 15 amino acids. J gave up 4 bases and V 2 bases, and 6 bases lay outside the gene matches. CDR3 amino acids: CASSEGLAGLETQYF. The DNA for the CDR3 is TGTGCCAGCAGTGAAGGACTAGCTGGTTTAGAGACCCAGTACTTC.

J is TRBJ1-2 and V is TRBV28, with D unresolved. This CDR3 contains 10 residues. Germline V CDR1 and CDR2: MDHEN, SYDVKM. The V end lost 6 bases, the J end lost 6 bases, and 5 bases lay between the germline ends. The CDR3 nucleotides read TGTGCCAGCAGCCGTAATGGCTACACCTTC. This codes for CASSRNGYTF.

The V call is TRBV2, the J call TRBJ2-3; D gene unclear. The germline V and J ends were trimmed by 6 bases and 2 bases, with 12 bases remaining between them. The CDR3 extends over 14 amino acids. Germline loops: CDR1 SNHLY, CDR2 FYNNEI. In DNA, the CDR3 is TGTGCCAGCAGCTCTGGTATCGCCACAGATACGCAGTATTTT. This sequence encodes CASSSGIATDTQYF.

This clone was seen a handful of times. V usage is TRBV9 and J usage is TRBJ2-7; the D is unclear. The CDR3 contains 14 residues. V lost 0 bases, J lost 0 bases, and 7 bases lay in between. Germline lookup yields CDR1 SGDLS and CDR2 YYNGEE. The CDR3 DNA reads TGTGCCAGCAGCGTAGAGGCCTACTCCTACGAGCAGTACTTC. Amino acid sequence: CASSVEAYSYEQYF. The variable domain in full, completed from reference TRBV9 and TRBJ2-7, reads DSGVTQTPKHLITATGQRVTLRCSPRSGDLSVYWYQQSLDQGLQFLIQYYNGEERAKGNILERFSAQQFPDLHSELNLSSLELGDSALYFCASSVEAYSYEQYFGPGTRLTVT.

This clone was found many times. The chain is built from TRBV2 and TRBJ2-7, with TRBD1 as a possible D gene (5 bases). Germline V CDR1 and CDR2: SNHLY, FYNNEI. V was pared by 7 bases and J by 0 bases, with 13 bases between. The CDR3 loop spans 14 amino acids. In DNA, the CDR3 is TGTGCCAGCACCGTCAGGGCGAGCTCCTACGAGCAGTACTTC. Amino acids: CASTVRASSYEQYF.

The chain carries TRBV19 and TRBJ2-7; D is ambiguous. This CDR3 is 13 amino acids long. The germline gives CDR1 LNHDA, CDR2 SQIVND (reference sequence). V was pared by 4 bases and J by 5 bases, with 12 bases between. The CDR3 region has the DNA TGTGCCAGTAGTAAGGGTTTCCGGGACGAGCAGTACTTC. It specifies CASSKGFRDEQYF. Full variable domain (outside the CDR3, taken from reference TRBV19 and TRBJ2-7): DGGITQSPKYLFRKEGQNVTLSCEQNLNHDAMYWYRQDPGQGLRLIYYSQIVNDFQKGDIAEGYSVSREKKESFPLTVTSAQKNPTAFYLCASSKGFRDEQYFGPGTRLTVT.

This rearrangement joins TRBV9 to TRBJ2-2; D remains ambiguous. Per germline, CDR1 SGDLS and CDR2 YYNGEE. Trimming stripped 0 bases from V and 7 bases from J, with 4 bases between. This CDR3 has 12 amino acids. CDR3 in amino acids: CASSVVHGELFF. The CDR3 nucleotides are TGTGCCAGCAGCGTAGTCCACGGGGAGCTGTTTTTT.

Remarks on this clone: The same CDR3 can be traced to other DNA sequences in this sample. The chain recombines TRBV27 with TRBJ2-5; D might be TRBD1 (5 bases). Trimming pared 1 base from V and 4 bases from J, leaving 7 bases between. CDR1 and CDR2 (germline): MNHEY, SMNVEV (reference sequence). The CDR3 extends over 13 amino acids. CDR3 sequence: CASSLLRGETQYF. The CDR3 region has the DNA TGTGCCAGCAGTTTATTAAGGGGAGAGACCCAGTACTTC.